The 32 T cell receptor beta chains reported below all come from one sample, sequenced in a study of radiation and T cells in renal cell carcinoma. Indicated time point: blood 2 weeks post-SBRT. The treatment was: 15 Gy SBRT to primary tumor, nephrectomy 4 weeks later. Measured with immunoSEQ multiplex PCR; TCRdb has only the in-frame clones, and not every one. The sample includes 95,000 to 150,000 clones, around 85% seen only once; the top ten take about 5.3%. The sequencing used blood, collected from a patient whose treatment included radiotherapy and nephrectomy. The source is a man aged 45-65 years with renal cell carcinoma.

This sequence joins TRBV29-1 and TRBJ2-6; D call uncertain. Trimming removed 6 bases from V and 0 bases from J, with 9 bases in between. This CDR3 region has 14 residues. Germline CDR1 and CDR2: SQVTM and ANQGSEA. The CDR3 coding sequence is TGCAGCGTGTTGTGGGCCTCTGGGGCCAACGTCCTGACTTTC. Amino acid sequence: CSVLWASGANVLTF.

The chain links TRBV29-1 to TRBJ2-5; 14 nucleotides agree with TRBD2. The CDR3 has 16 residues. J was trimmed by 4 bases and V by 1 base; bases with no gene match: 5. Germline CDR1 reads SQVTM; CDR2 reads ANQGSEA. CDR3 sequence (DNA): TGCAGCGTTGAAGGACTAGCGGGAGGGCCTCGAGAGACCCAGTACTTC. Its protein is CSVEGLAGGPRETQYF.

The chain combines TRBV4-1 with TRBJ1-5; no reliable D call. Germline V lookup: CDR1 MGHRA, CDR2 YSYEKL. The germline V and J ends were trimmed by 0 bases and 7 bases, with 10 bases remaining between them. CDR3 size: 14 residues. The CDR3 DNA sequence: TGCGCCAGCAGCCAAGATCGGGGTTTCCAGCCCCAGCATTTT. Its translation: CASSQDRGFQPQHF.

The sample holds one count of this clone. This rearrangement joins TRBV27 to TRBJ2-7; 11 positions agree with TRBD1. The germline CDR1 and CDR2 sequences are MNHEY and SMNVEV (reference sequence). This CDR3 is 15 amino acids long. The V segment lost 5 bases and the J segment 3 bases; nucleotides outside the gene matches: 6. The DNA of the CDR3 is TGTGCCAGCAGTCCCCCCGGGACAGGGGGCTACGAGCAGTACTTC. This sequence encodes CASSPPGTGGYEQYF.

The chain carries TRBV6-5 and TRBJ2-5; TRBD1 matches 10 bases. Germline V gene sequence: CDR1 MNHEY, CDR2 SVGAGI. The CDR3 contains 14 residues. The J segment lost 7 bases and the V segment lost 7 bases, leaving 9 bases of the junction unmatched. The DNA for the CDR3 is TGTGCCAGCACTAATGTGGACAGGGGGGGGACCCAGTACTTC. Its protein is CASTNVDRGGTQYF.

This clone was recorded a few times. The CDR3 DNA sequence: TGTGCCAGCAGTTACGCCCGGAGGAACACCGGGGAGCTGTTTTTT. Translated: CASSYARRNTGELFF. The chain combines TRBV6-5 with TRBJ2-2, with D unclear. The CDR3 covers 15 residues. Per germline, CDR1 MNHEY and CDR2 SVGAGI. V lost 2 bases, J lost 1 base, and 8 bases lay in between.

J is TRBJ2-6 and V is TRBV28; weak D call: TRBD1 (5 bases). Trimming pared 2 bases from V and 1 base from J, leaving 9 bases between. This CDR3 is built from 16 residues. Germline V gene data show CDR1 as MDHEN and CDR2 as SYDVKM. This chain's CDR3 is CASSLAPGSGANVLTF. CDR3 sequence (DNA): TGTGCCAGCAGTTTAGCGCCAGGGTCTGGGGCCAACGTCCTGACTTTC.

The V gene is TRBV2, the J gene TRBJ1-2; no clear D. The V gene lost 1 base and the J gene lost 2 bases, with 5 bases spanning the gap. CDR1 SNHLY and CDR2 FYNNEI come from the germline V gene. The CDR3 loop spans 13 amino acids. The CDR3 spells CASSEGRNYGYTF. The CDR3 bases are TGTGCCAGCAGTGAAGGTCGGAACTATGGCTACACCTTC.

This chain connects TRBV28 to TRBJ2-2, with D hard to call. The ends were cut back, 8 bases at V and 15 bases at J, with 22 bases in the middle. Germline V gene lookup returns CDR1 MDHEN and CDR2 SYDVKM. The CDR3 runs to 13 residues. In DNA, the CDR3 is TGTGCCAGCCAAGAGATCGAGAGTCGTGGGGTGTTTTTT. This gives the protein CASQEIESRGVFF.

This rearrangement joins TRBV5-1 to TRBJ1-1; D uncertain. Per germline, CDR1 SGHRS and CDR2 YFSETQ. CDR3 length: 14 residues. Trimming took 0 bases from V and 5 from J, leaving 11 bases between them. CDR3 DNA sequence: TGCGCCAGCAGCTTGGCGGGGAGGGAGACTGAAGCTTTCTTT. Translating it yields CASSLAGRETEAFF.

This sequence joins TRBV13 and TRBJ2-5; unclear D gene. The CDR3 is 13 residues long. Trimming stripped 0 bases from V and 2 bases from J, with 4 bases between. CDR1 is PRHDT, CDR2 FYEKMQ, per germline (reference sequence). The CDR3 loop reads CASSLGQQETQYF. Written as DNA, the CDR3 is TGTGCCAGCAGCTTAGGGCAGCAAGAGACCCAGTACTTC.

J is TRBJ2-7 and V is TRBV30; a weak D match, TRBD1 (7 bases). Germline V lookup: CDR1 GTSNPN, CDR2 SVGIG (reference sequence). The ends were cut back, 4 bases at V and 5 bases at J, with 9 bases in the middle. CDR3 length: 11 residues. CDR3 DNA sequence: TGTGCCTGGACAGGGGGGCACGAGCAGTACTTC. Its protein product is CAWTGGHEQYF.

The rearrangement uses TRBV10-3 and TRBJ2-1; D is perhaps TRBD2 (5 bases). The germline V gene has CDR1 ENHRY and CDR2 SYGVKD. CDR3 size: 11 residues. Trimming stripped 11 bases from V and 7 bases from J, with 12 bases between. The CDR3: CAVSSANEQFF. The DNA of the CDR3 is TGTGCCGTGAGTAGCGCGAATGAGCAGTTCTTC.

The chain has TRBV5-1 and TRBJ1-1, with 10 bases aligning to TRBD1. Germline CDR1 SGHRS, CDR2 YFSETQ. V dropped 0 bases and J dropped 5; count of bases not matched to a gene: 4. The CDR3 contains 15 residues. CDR3 DNA sequence: TGCGCCAGCAGCTTGGAGGGACAGGGGAAGACTGAAGCTTTCTTT. Translation gives CASSLEGQGKTEAFF.

The chain uses TRBV5-1 and TRBJ1-1; 9 bases are shared with TRBD1. The junction had 4 bases not matched to a gene; V was cut back by 6 bases and J by 1 base. The CDR3 has 14 residues. The germline V gene has CDR1 SGHRS and CDR2 YFSETQ. CDR3 nucleotides: TGCGCCAGCAAAGGACAGGGGTCGAACACTGAAGCTTTCTTT. Protein sequence: CASKGQGSNTEAFF.

The chain couples TRBV7-6 to TRBJ1-1; no clear D. There are 13 residues in the CDR3. Germline CDR1 is SGHVS and CDR2 is FNYEAQ. V was cut by 5 bases and J by 1 base, with 8 bases left in between. CDR3 sequence reads: CASSQDGNTEAFF. CDR3 bases: TGTGCCAGCAGCCAAGACGGGAACACTGAAGCTTTCTTT.

The V gene is TRBV19, the J gene TRBJ1-2; perhaps TRBD1 as D (5 bases). CDR1 is LNHDA and CDR2 is SQIVND in the germline V gene (reference sequence). Deletions cut 9 bases from V and 0 bases from J, with 26 bases between. The CDR3 length is 18 residues. CDR3 in DNA: TGTGCCAGCAATACTGCCCGGGACTTCCGAAGAGCTAACTATGGCTACACCTTC. The encoded protein is CASNTARDFRRANYGYTF.

J is TRBJ1-5 and V is TRBV27, with D perhaps matching TRBD1 (5 bases). V was pared by 6 bases and J by 6 bases, with 12 bases between. The CDR3 extends over 13 amino acids. Germline values: CDR1 MNHEY, CDR2 SMNVEV (reference sequence). In DNA form, the CDR3 reads TGTGCCAGCAGAGCAGTCGGGGGTCAGCCCCAGCATTTT. It encodes CASRAVGGQPQHF.

The rearrangement links TRBV19 to TRBJ1-6; the D is unclear. Trimming stripped 6 bases from V and 8 bases from J, with 14 bases between. The CDR3 sequence is 14 residues long. The germline CDR1 and CDR2 sequences are LNHDA and SQIVND (reference sequence). The CDR3 sequence: CASSRAGFYSPLHF. The DNA for the CDR3 is TGTGCCAGTAGCCGCGCGGGGTTTTATTCACCCCTCCACTTT.

The rearrangement joins TRBV9 to TRBJ2-7; D is ambiguous. Germline CDR1 SGDLS, CDR2 YYNGEE. V was trimmed by 1 base and J by 3 bases, leaving 11 bases between them. The length of the CDR3 is 14 residues. The CDR3 nucleotides read TGTGCCAGCAGCGTAACCCCCGGGCACTACGAGCAGTACTTC. It codes for CASSVTPGHYEQYF.

The rearrangement uses TRBV9 and TRBJ2-6; D uncertain. V was shortened by 5 bases and J by 2 bases, with 5 bases between the two germline ends. The germline gives CDR1 SGDLS, CDR2 YYNGEE. CDR3 length equals 13 residues. This CDR3 reads CASSYPGANVLTF. CDR3 DNA sequence: TGTGCCAGCAGTTACCCTGGGGCCAACGTCCTGACTTTC.

This clone was picked up one time. This rearrangement joins TRBV7-9 to TRBJ1-1, with a weak D call TRBD1 (5 bases). V lost 3 bases and J lost 4, with 9 bases in between. CDR3 length: 13 residues. Germline loops: CDR1 SEHNR, CDR2 FQNEAQ (reference sequence). CDR3 sequence: CASSLARGTEAFF. DNA for the CDR3: TGTGCCAGCAGCTTGGCGAGGGGCACTGAAGCTTTCTTT. Using reference TRBV7-9 and TRBJ1-1 for the parts outside the CDR3, the full variable domain is DTGVSQNPRHKITKRGQNVTFRCDPISEHNRLYWYRQTLGQGPEFLTYFQNEAQLEKSRLLSDRFSAERPKGSFSTLEIQRTEQGDSAMYLCASSLARGTEAFFGQGTRLTVV.

This clone appeared many times. This chain connects TRBV7-8 to TRBJ1-6; TRBD1 aligns across 7 bases. This CDR3 contains 15 residues. The germline gives CDR1 SGHVS, CDR2 FQNEAQ. V shed 1 base and J 5 bases; nucleotides not matched to a gene: 2. CDR3 nucleotides: TGTGCCAGCAGCTTAGAGGGGGCAAATAATTCACCCCTCCACTTT. It yields the protein CASSLEGANNSPLHF.

This clone came up a few times. The chain recombines TRBV7-2 with TRBJ2-5; D ambiguous. Trimming cost V 5 bases and J 0 bases, with 13 bases left between them. Germline V gives CDR1 SGHTA, CDR2 FQGNSA. The CDR3 runs 15 residues. The CDR3 sequence is CASSRGAGYQETQYF. The CDR3 nucleotides are TGTGCCAGCAGCCGCGGAGCCGGGTACCAAGAGACCCAGTACTTC.

This clone was found once. The J gene is TRBJ2-7, the V gene TRBV12-5; TRBD1 matches at 7 bases. V lost 5 bases to trimming and J lost 3 bases; unmatched junction nucleotides: 4. The CDR3 runs to 13 residues. The germline V gene encodes CDR1 LGHNT and CDR2 FRNRAP. The CDR3 sequence: CASGQNRGYEQYF. The CDR3 DNA follows: TGTGCTAGTGGTCAGAACAGGGGCTACGAGCAGTACTTC.

The chain links TRBV14 to TRBJ2-2, with D hard to call. The CDR3 extends over 15 amino acids. Looked up from germline, CDR1 is SGHDN and CDR2 is FVKESK. The germline V and J ends were trimmed by 2 bases and 1 base, with 8 bases remaining between them. CDR3 DNA sequence: TGTGCCAGCAGCCAATCTCAGCGGAACACCGGGGAGCTGTTTTTT. As protein: CASSQSQRNTGELFF.

The rearrangement uses TRBV30 and TRBJ1-3; weak D call: TRBD1 (6 bases). The CDR3 is 12 amino acids. In germline, CDR1 is GTSNPN, CDR2 SVGIG (reference sequence). V shed 6 bases and J shed 4 bases, with 10 bases lying between them. The CDR3 coding sequence is TGTGCCTGCCCCGACAGGGGAAACACCATATATTTT. It specifies CACPDRGNTIYF.

Points on this clone: A junction end diverges from the germline sequence, so it may reflect a read error. The genes are TRBV7-7 and TRBJ1-4; D is perhaps TRBD1 (6 bases). CDR1 is SSHAT and CDR2 is FNYEAQ in the germline V gene (reference sequence). The CDR3 runs 18 residues. The CDR3 spells CASSPYTGPGGSNEKLFF. Here the CDR3 DNA reads TGTGCTAGCAGCCCCTATACAGGGCCCGGTGGGTCTAATGAAAAACTGTTTTTT.

V usage is TRBV20-1 and J usage is TRBJ2-7, with TRBD2 identical over 7 bases. The CDR3 contains 11 residues. Per germline, CDR1 DFQATT and CDR2 SNEGSKA (reference sequence). The junction had 2 bases not matched to a gene; V was cut back by 6 bases and J by 3 bases. The CDR3 protein is CSARELYEQYF. DNA of the CDR3: TGCAGTGCGCGGGAGCTCTACGAGCAGTACTTC.

This clone has more than one count but fewer than ten. CDR3 sequence: CASSLAGTKSDTQYF. Written as DNA, the CDR3 is TGTGCCAGCAGCTTAGCCGGGACGAAGTCTGATACGCAGTATTTT. This chain joins TRBV7-6 and TRBJ2-3; D is possibly TRBD1 or TRBD2 (5 bases each). V dropped 0 bases and J dropped 6 bases, with 13 bases sitting between them. CDR3 size: 15 residues. Germline loops: CDR1 SGHVS, CDR2 FNYEAQ.

J is TRBJ2-3 and V is TRBV5-4; D is perhaps TRBD1 (5 bases). The length of the CDR3 is 17 residues. Germline-derived CDR1 and CDR2 are SGHNT and YYREEE (reference sequence). V was cut by 0 bases and J by 4 bases, with 18 bases left in between. For the CDR3, the DNA is TGTGCCAGCAGCTTGGCGGCGGCAGGGCTTTCCGCAGATACGCAGTATTTT. Its translation is CASSLAAAGLSADTQYF.

The V and J genes are TRBV10-3 and TRBJ2-3; TRBD2 matches at 8 bases. The CDR3 runs to 17 residues. With 8 bases clipped from V and 0 bases from J, the junction kept 13 bases outside the gene matches. Germline V gives CDR1 ENHRY, CDR2 SYGVKD. DNA for the CDR3: TGTGCCATCTCTGACGTCGGGGGGGTAACTAGCACAGATACGCAGTATTTT. It yields the protein CAISDVGGVTSTDTQYF.